This T cell receptor beta chain was sequenced during a study of blood T cell repertoires in COVID-19. At the level of the study: Spain, Italy and the United States supplied samples that represented acute and convalescent COVID-19.

J lost 2 bases, V lost 7 bases, and 6 bases had no gene match. In germline, CDR1 is SQVTM, CDR2 ANQGSEA. CDR3 length equals 14 residues. As processed by the authors: The assay estimated nucleated cells by amplifying reference gene primers. Here immunoSEQ multiplex PCR was the method, and the copy in TCRdb shows in-frame clones only, minus some. D and trimming were read from the DNA, whereas the V and J calls and clone size are those reported in that table. The repertoire holds around 150,000 clones, over 85% seen once, with 18% in the top ten. Sequenced input: peripheral blood. The V call is TRBV29-1, the J call TRBJ2-7; 12 bases fit TRBD2. This TCR came from a man aged 55 to 70 with active or convalescent COVID-19. The CDR3: CSATSGSRTYEQYF. As DNA, the CDR3 is TGCAGCGCGACTAGCGGGAGTCGAACCTACGAGCAGTACTTC.